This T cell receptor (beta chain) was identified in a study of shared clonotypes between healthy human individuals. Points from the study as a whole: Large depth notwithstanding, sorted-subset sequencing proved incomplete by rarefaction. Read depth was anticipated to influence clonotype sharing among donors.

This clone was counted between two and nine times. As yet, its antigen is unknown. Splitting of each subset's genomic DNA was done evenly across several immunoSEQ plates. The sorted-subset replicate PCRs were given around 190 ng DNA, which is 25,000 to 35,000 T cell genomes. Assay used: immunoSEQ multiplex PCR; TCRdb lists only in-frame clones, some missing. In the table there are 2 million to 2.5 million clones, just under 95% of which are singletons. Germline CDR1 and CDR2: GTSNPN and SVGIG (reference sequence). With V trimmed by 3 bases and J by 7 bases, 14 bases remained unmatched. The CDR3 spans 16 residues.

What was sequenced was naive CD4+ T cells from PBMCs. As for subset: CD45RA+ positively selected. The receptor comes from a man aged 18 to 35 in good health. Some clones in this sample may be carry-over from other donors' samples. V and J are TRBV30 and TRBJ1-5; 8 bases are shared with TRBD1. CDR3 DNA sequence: TGTGCCTGGAGCGCTTTGACAGGGGAGCGAAGCCAGCCCCAGCATTTT. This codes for CAWSALTGERSQPQHF.